Below are 6 T cell receptor beta chains sequenced from a single sample in a study of blood T cell repertoires in COVID-19. Method: immunoSEQ multiplex PCR; TCRdb's copy keeps in-frame clones and lacks some. The sample includes just under 350,000 clones, more than 70% of them seen just once. The sample was peripheral blood. These receptors all come from a man aged 30-40 years with active or convalescent COVID-19.

This clone was seen once. V gene TRBV7-6 combines with J gene TRBJ2-7; D unclear. The CDR3 extends over 15 amino acids. Germline lookup yields CDR1 SGHVS and CDR2 FNYEAQ. V was clipped by 3 bases and J by 4 bases, with 16 bases between them. DNA for the CDR3: TGTGCCAGCAGCTTGGAGAGTTCGAAGCGTTACGAGCAGTACTTC. It encodes CASSLESSKRYEQYF.

Here the CDR3 DNA reads TGTGCCAGCAGCGCAATGGGGGGGCTCCTATCCTACGAGCAGTACTTC. It yields the protein CASSAMGGLLSYEQYF. The rearrangement joins TRBV27 to TRBJ2-7; a possible D gene is TRBD2 (7 bases). Deletions cut 6 bases from V and 1 base from J, with 19 bases between. The germline gives CDR1 MNHEY, CDR2 SMNVEV (reference sequence). The CDR3 runs to 16 residues.

V is TRBV6-5 and J is TRBJ1-6; 9 bases line up with TRBD1. Germline V gives CDR1 MNHEY, CDR2 SVGAGI. The CDR3 loop spans 15 amino acids. V lost 6 bases, J lost 6 bases, and 6 bases stayed unmatched. Here the CDR3 reads CASSLMDRGNSPLHF. DNA of the CDR3: TGTGCCAGCAGCCTTATGGACAGGGGTAATTCACCCCTCCACTTT.

The rearrangement links TRBV5-1 to TRBJ1-2, with a tentative D call TRBD1 (5 bases). CDR1 SGHRS and CDR2 YFSETQ come from the germline V gene. Trimming took 3 bases from V and 4 from J, leaving 13 bases between them. The CDR3 is made up of 14 amino acids. The CDR3: CASSWGDARYGYTF. DNA of the CDR3: TGCGCCAGCAGCTGGGGGGACGCTCGCTATGGCTACACCTTC.

The genes are TRBV24-1 and TRBJ2-2, with TRBD2 as a possible D gene (7 bases). The CDR3 consists of 17 residues. V shed 0 bases and J shed 8 bases, with 18 bases lying between them. Germline CDR1 reads KGHDR; CDR2 reads SFDVKD. The CDR3 is CATSDLDGGPSRGELFF. CDR3 DNA: TGTGCCACCAGTGATTTGGACGGGGGGCCCTCCAGGGGGGAGCTGTTTTTT.

This chain uses TRBV18 with TRBJ2-3; 8 bases match TRBD2. The CDR3 runs 17 residues. With V trimmed by 1 base and J by 4 bases, 10 bases remained unmatched. Germline V gives CDR1 KGHSH, CDR2 LQKENI. The DNA of the CDR3 is TGTGCCAGCTCACCACGGGGTTTAGCGGGGTCTGCAGATACGCAGTATTTT. It translates to CASSPRGLAGSADTQYF.